What follows are 8 T cell receptor beta chains derived from one specimen sequenced in a study of blood T cell repertoires in COVID-19. Profiling relied on immunoSEQ multiplex PCR, and the TCRdb table lists in-frame clones only, not all of them. The repertoire holds about 130,000 clones, with almost 80% as singletons. Sequenced sample: peripheral blood. These receptors all stem from a man aged 55 to 69 who had recovered from COVID-19.

This chain uses TRBV2 with TRBJ2-3; D not certain. This CDR3 has 14 amino acids. Per the germline V gene, CDR1 is SNHLY and CDR2 is FYNNEI. Trimming took 8 bases from V and 1 from J, leaving 13 bases between them. The CDR3 DNA is TGTGCCAGCCAAATGCTAGGCCGCACAGATACGCAGTATTTT. Its protein is CASQMLGRTDTQYF.

The V gene is TRBV23-1, the J gene TRBJ2-5; possible D gene TRBD2, 6 bases. TRBV23-1 is annotated as an ORF whose role is uncertain. The CDR3 loop spans 14 amino acids. V lost 3 bases, J lost 2 bases, and 10 bases lay in between. CDR3 region: CASSHRTIQETQYF. The CDR3 region has the DNA TGCGCCAGCAGTCACCGGACTATACAAGAGACCCAGTACTTC.

The gene calls are TRBV28 and TRBJ2-2, with 12 bases identical to TRBD1. The CDR3 runs to 15 residues. The V and J ends lost 3 bases and 7 bases, in that order; junction bases with no gene match: 3. The germline V gene has CDR1 MDHEN and CDR2 SYDVKM. DNA of the CDR3: TGTGCCAGCAGTTTGGGGACAGGGGGCGTCGGGGAGCTGTTTTTT. Its translation is CASSLGTGGVGELFF. Full variable domain (remainder filled in from reference TRBV28 and TRBJ2-2): DVKVTQSSRYLVKRTGEKVFLECVQDMDHENMFWYRQDPGLGLRLIYFSYDVKMKEKGDIPEGYSVSREKKERFSLILESASTNQTSMYLCASSLGTGGVGELFFGEGSRLTVL.

The gene calls are TRBV28 and TRBJ2-5; D is perhaps TRBD1 (5 bases). The length of the CDR3 is 18 residues. Trimming cost V 1 base and J 1 base, with 19 bases left between them. In germline, CDR1 is MDHEN, CDR2 SYDVKM. CDR3 DNA sequence: TGTGCCAGCAGTTTATATCGGACCGAAGCAGGGATCCAAGAGACCCAGTACTTC. This gives the protein CASSLYRTEAGIQETQYF.

The CDR3 loop is CASRDREETQYF. CDR3 bases: TGTGCCAGCAGGGACAGGGAAGAGACCCAGTACTTC. The chain recombines TRBV5-6 with TRBJ2-5; TRBD1 matches 8 bases. The CDR3 is 12 amino acids. The V segment lost 5 bases and the J segment 3 bases; nucleotides outside the gene matches: 0. CDR1 and CDR2 from the germline V gene are SGHDT and YYEEEE.

This clone came up a few times. The V call is TRBV9, the J call TRBJ2-2, with D unresolved. This CDR3 has 16 residues. The V gene's germline CDR1 is SGDLS and CDR2 YYNGEE. V was cut by 7 bases and J by 4 bases, with 20 bases left in between. The CDR3 nucleotides are TGTGCCAGCCAAATTGATGGTGGAGTGGGCACCGGGGAGCTGTTTTTT. It codes for CASQIDGGVGTGELFF.

V usage is TRBV5-1 and J usage is TRBJ1-4; 7 bases agree with TRBD1. Trimming cost V 0 bases and J 5 bases; bases outside gene matches: 4. The CDR3 contains 15 residues. Germline-derived CDR1 and CDR2 are SGHRS and YFSETQ. The DNA of the CDR3 is TGCGCCAGCAGCTTGGAAGGGGGCCGAAATGAAAAACTGTTTTTT. It codes for CASSLEGGRNEKLFF.

This chain joins TRBV5-5 and TRBJ1-2, with 8 nucleotides matching TRBD1. The CDR3 has 13 residues. V dropped 7 bases and J dropped 8; count of bases not matched to a gene: 10. The V gene's germline CDR1 is SGHKS and CDR2 YYEKEE (reference sequence). The CDR3 spells CASHRQGASGYTF. The CDR3 nucleotides read TGTGCCAGCCACAGGCAGGGGGCATCGGGCTACACCTTC. Filled out from reference TRBV5-5 and TRBJ1-2, the complete variable domain reads DAGVTQSPTHLIKTRGQQVTLRCSPISGHKSVSWYQQVLGQGPQFIFQYYEKEERGRGNFPDRFSARQFPNYSSELNVNALLLGDSALYLCASHRQGASGYTFGSGTRLTVV.